The T cell receptor (beta chain) described here comes from a study of blood T cell repertoires in COVID-19. In the study overall: Some COVID-19 samples were acute and others convalescent; all came from the United States, Italy and Spain.

Using immunoSEQ multiplex PCR, the repertoire was profiled, and TCRdb retains in-frame clones only, with some absent. The table has 25,000 to 35,000 clones, roughly nine tenths seen once; the top ten hold about 24%. Germline loops: CDR1 WSHSY, CDR2 SAAADI. This CDR3 is 15 amino acids long. The V segment lost 8 bases and the J segment 4 bases; nucleotides outside the gene matches: 6. The sequenced sample was peripheral blood. The chain has TRBV10-2 and TRBJ2-1; 12 bases agree with TRBD2. This sequence was found in a human donor with active COVID-19. The donor label of this sample is uncertain. As DNA, the CDR3 is TGCGCCAGCGCACGGACTAGCGGGATGTACAATGAGCAGTTCTTC. The encoded protein is CASARTSGMYNEQFF.